These 11 T cell receptor beta chains were sequenced from one sample in a study of T cell repertoires in cytomegalovirus infection. TCRdb re-called the reads through MiXCR, storing one row per CDR3 protein. The data contain fewer than 200,000 distinct CDR3 sequences, roughly 22% of them seen just once; the ten biggest clones take up under 30%. No antigens are known for them. The material was CD8+ T cells from cultured PBMCs, obtained from culture after CMV antigen stimulation. All receptors derive from a human donor in good health (CMV status not recorded). Some clones in this sample may be carry-over from other donors' samples.

This clonotype was observed at least ten times. This rearrangement joins TRBV7-2 to TRBJ2-1; the match to TRBD2 covers 8 bases. After removal of 3 bases from V and 3 bases from J, the junction contained 7 bases not matched to a gene. CDR3 length: 16 amino acids. Germline CDR1 is SGHTA and CDR2 is FQGNSA. The CDR3 nucleotides read TGTGCCAGCAGCTTTCACAGGACTAGCATCTACAATGAGCAGTTCTTC. Protein product: CASSFHRTSIYNEQFF.

The V and J genes are TRBV7-2 and TRBJ2-7, with 8 bases lining up with TRBD2. V dropped 5 bases and J dropped 0; count of bases not matched to a gene: 18. This CDR3 has 19 amino acids. The germline gives CDR1 SGHTA, CDR2 FQGNSA. The CDR3 loop reads CASSLDGGGNTVDSYEQYF. CDR3 DNA sequence: TGTGCCAGCAGCCTTGACGGCGGGGGGAATACAGTCGACTCCTACGAGCAGTACTTC.

This clonotype was picked up a small number of times. V is TRBV27 and J is TRBJ2-3; tentatively, D is TRBD1 (6 bases). The V end was cut by 8 bases, the J end by 2 bases, with 11 bases between. This CDR3 region has 13 residues. Germline CDR1 and CDR2: MNHEY and SMNVEV (reference sequence). CDR3 bases: TGTGCCAGCGCGGACAGCCTCACAGATACGCAGTATTTT. It translates to CASADSLTDTQYF.

The chain carries TRBV2 and TRBJ2-7; 7 bases align to TRBD2. The CDR3 length is 14 residues. Germline V lookup: CDR1 SNHLY, CDR2 FYNNEI. With V trimmed by 3 bases and J by 3 bases, 5 bases remained unmatched. The CDR3 here is CASSDGGSVYEQYF. The CDR3 DNA reads TGTGCCAGCAGTGACGGGGGGTCGGTCTACGAGCAGTACTTC.

This clonotype has a handful of counts. The rearrangement uses TRBV7-2 and TRBJ1-6, with a possible D match to TRBD1 (6 bases). Trimming pared 3 bases from V and 6 bases from J, leaving 18 bases between. The CDR3 sequence is 17 residues long. Germline V gene data show CDR1 as SGHTA and CDR2 as FQGNSA. CDR3 sequence reads: CASSFNPGGLTNSPLHF. The CDR3 DNA is TGTGCCAGCAGCTTTAATCCTGGGGGGCTGACTAATTCACCCCTCCACTTT.

The chain links TRBV7-9 to TRBJ1-5, with 7 nucleotides matching TRBD1. The CDR3 runs to 13 residues. From germline, CDR1 is SEHNR and CDR2 FQNEAQ (reference sequence). J was trimmed by 3 bases and V by 8 bases; bases with no gene match: 4. This chain's CDR3 is CASAGQSNQPQHF. As DNA, the CDR3 is TGTGCCAGCGCGGGACAGTCCAATCAGCCCCAGCATTTT.

This clonotype was detected a few times. The chain carries TRBV28 and TRBJ1-1, with a possible D match to TRBD1 (5 bases). The CDR3 is 14 residues long. Germline CDR1 is MDHEN and CDR2 is SYDVKM. V shed 6 bases and J shed 4 bases, with 15 bases lying between them. The chain's CDR3 is CASSRTTLSTEAFF. The CDR3 nucleotides read TGTGCCAGCAGCCGGACAACTCTGAGCACTGAAGCTTTCTTT.

The rearrangement joins TRBV4-1 to TRBJ2-2; tentatively, D is TRBD1 or TRBD2 (5 bases each). V was pared by 3 bases and J by 3 bases, with 20 bases between. CDR1 is MGHRA, CDR2 YSYEKL, per germline. The CDR3 totals 18 residues. CDR3 loop: CASSQSLGSLGDTGELFF. Written as DNA, the CDR3 is TGCGCCAGCAGCCAGAGCTTGGGCAGCCTGGGGGACACCGGGGAGCTGTTTTTT.

This clonotype was recorded only once. The V call is TRBV15, the J call TRBJ2-1; D might be TRBD2 (6 bases). The CDR3 loop spans 14 amino acids. Trimming cost V 3 bases and J 0 bases, with 6 bases left between them. CDR1 is LNHNV, CDR2 YYDKDF, per germline (reference sequence). The CDR3 coding sequence is TGTGCCACCAGCAGCGGGAGCTCCTACAATGAGCAGTTCTTC. This translates into CATSSGSSYNEQFF.

This clonotype was seen more than once but under ten times. V gene TRBV7-8 combines with J gene TRBJ2-2, with TRBD1 as a possible D gene (6 bases). CDR1 is SGHVS, CDR2 FQNEAQ, per germline. V lost 5 bases to trimming and J lost 4 bases, with 17 bases between them. The length of the CDR3 is 16 residues. CDR3 residues: CASSPQYRVITGELFF. For the CDR3, the DNA is TGTGCCAGCAGCCCACAGTACAGGGTAATCACCGGGGAGCTGTTTTTT. Complete variable domain (other parts from reference TRBV7-8 and TRBJ2-2): GAGVSQSPRYKVAKRGQDVALRCDPISGHVSLFWYQQALGQGPEFLTYFQNEAQLDKSGLPSDRFFAERPEGSVSTLKIQRTQQEDSAVYLCASSPQYRVITGELFFGEGSRLTVL.

The count of this clonotype is one. J is TRBJ2-4 and V is TRBV4-3; TRBD1 matches at 9 bases. This CDR3 has 18 amino acids. V shed 4 bases and J 0 bases; nucleotides not matched to a gene: 10. The V gene's germline CDR1 is LGHNA and CDR2 YSLEER. CDR3 protein: CASSRPLGTGLAKNIQYF. Written as DNA, the CDR3 is TGCGCCAGCAGCCGACCTCTGGGGACAGGGTTAGCCAAAAACATTCAGTACTTC.